The present entry profiles one T cell receptor beta chain with its context. This specimen belongs to a study of blood T cells in healthy people across ages. Donors ranged from about 6 to 95 years old and were healthy Caucasians in Russia. Germline CDR1 and CDR2: SQVTM and ANQGSEA. Trimming removed 7 bases from V and 5 bases from J; junction bases left unmatched: 11. The CDR3 runs 13 residues. The use of a sample-barcoded 5' primer and a J-beta primer mix characterized a second PCR of 7 to 11 cycles. Each single sample gave us at least 3 million CDR3-containing paired-end reads. TCRdb itself ran the 5' RACE reads through MiXCR, one entry per CDR3 protein. This table has nearly 800,000 distinct CDR3 sequences, 25% appearing once. Separately, the same data were catalogued under a study of T cells of mothers and their children.

The rearrangement uses TRBV29-1 and TRBJ2-7, with 7 bases fitting TRBD2. The sequencing sample was made of blood. This TCR was recovered from a boy aged 10-17 years in good health. Here the CDR3 DNA reads TGCAGCGCCAGTTTCGGGGGGAGGGACGAGCAGTACTTC. This translates into CSASFGGRDEQYF.